The TCR beta chain under discussion was sequenced for a study of blood T cell repertoires in COVID-19 (dated by TCRdb to the early 2020s). Regarding the research as a whole: Collaborator samples came from the United States, Italy and Spain and covered acute and convalescent phases of COVID-19. The dataset comprised deeply sampled blood TCRbeta repertoires from subjects exposed to, actively infected with, or recovered from COVID-19. The sample metadata nearly always contained a de-identified subject ID, COVID-19 status, age in years and sex. The repertoires were released in a freely available public database intended as a resource for research on the immune response to SARS-CoV-2. Where HLA class I and class II types were available, the types were taken from metadata supplied by the sample provider, not from assay-based typing. Samples came from the ongoing ImmuneRACE study (first 160 participants) plus 1,254 subjects from 6 global collaborators. The prospective study material was composed of cDNA or gDNA derived from T cells, B-cell-depleted T cells, or PBMCs. The full study reports these points: Clinical and demographic metadata were provided uncurated, with the amount varying by source and participant.

The CDR3 starts with the cysteine, ends with the phenylalanine, and has 12 residues. The kept DNA is CDR3 alone, 36 bases in frame from the first base. Relative to germline, V is 0 bases shorter and J is 9 bases shorter, with 8 bases between their ends. Collaborating institutions collected whole blood in K2EDTA tubes following their own protocols. For TCRbeta analysis, collaborators shipped samples in one of three forms: frozen whole blood, isolated PBMCs, or DNA extracted from either of those sample types. TCRbeta CDR3 regions were amplified from genomic DNA by means of the immunoSEQ Assay, a bias-controlled multiplex PCR. In the source study's methods: Nucleated cell counts per sample were estimated from amplification of reference gene primers within the assay. Sequence reads were collapsed and filtered to measure the absolute abundance of every unique TCRbeta CDR3 rearrangement. For each sample, productive Simpson clonality was calculated as the square root of Simpson's diversity index across productive rearrangements. Sourced from immuneACCESS, this table was stored by TCRdb with only in-frame sequences that have V and J called. A share of the clones is absent; for the studies checked, an unresolved V gene accounts for under half, and the remainder has no known explanation. V and J calls and clone size follow that table, whereas D and trimming were derived from the DNA. The sample includes 150,000 to 200,000 clones, with around four fifths observed a single time. The ten largest make up about 6.8% of the sample.

A note on this clone: Its antigen is still unknown. No base quality information exists; no much larger clone differs at one position.

The sample consisted of peripheral blood. This chain is built from TRBV12-3 or TRBV12-4 and TRBJ1-2; the D segment cannot be called with confidence. The TCR was taken from a man aged 65 to 85 with active or convalescent COVID-19. The DNA is TGTGCCAGCAGTTTAGCGGAGGGAAGCTACACCTTC. This translates into CASSLAEGSYTF.